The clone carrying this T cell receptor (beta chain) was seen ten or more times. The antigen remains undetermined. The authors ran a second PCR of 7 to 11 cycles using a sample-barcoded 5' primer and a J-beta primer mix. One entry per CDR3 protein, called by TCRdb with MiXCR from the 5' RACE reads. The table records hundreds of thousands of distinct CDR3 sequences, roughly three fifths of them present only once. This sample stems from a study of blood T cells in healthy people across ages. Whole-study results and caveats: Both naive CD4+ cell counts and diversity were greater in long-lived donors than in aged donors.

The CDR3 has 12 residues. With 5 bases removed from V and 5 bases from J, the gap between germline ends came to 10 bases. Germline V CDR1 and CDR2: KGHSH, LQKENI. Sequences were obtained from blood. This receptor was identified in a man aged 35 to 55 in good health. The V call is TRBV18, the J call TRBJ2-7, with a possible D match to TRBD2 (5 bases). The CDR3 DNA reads TGTGCCAGCTCAGAATTGGGAGACGAGCAGTACTTC. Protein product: CASSELGDEQYF.